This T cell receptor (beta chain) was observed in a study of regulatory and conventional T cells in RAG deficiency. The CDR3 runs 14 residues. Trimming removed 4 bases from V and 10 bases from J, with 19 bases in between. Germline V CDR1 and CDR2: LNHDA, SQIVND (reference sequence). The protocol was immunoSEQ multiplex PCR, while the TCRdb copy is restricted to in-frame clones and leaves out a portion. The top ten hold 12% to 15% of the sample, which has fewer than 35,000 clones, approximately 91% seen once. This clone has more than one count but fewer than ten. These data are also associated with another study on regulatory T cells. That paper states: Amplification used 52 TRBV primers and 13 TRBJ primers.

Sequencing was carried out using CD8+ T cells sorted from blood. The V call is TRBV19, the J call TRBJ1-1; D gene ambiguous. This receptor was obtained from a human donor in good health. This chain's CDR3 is CASSTRELRAGAFF. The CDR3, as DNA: TGTGCCAGTAGTACACGGGAGTTAAGGGCTGGAGCTTTCTTT. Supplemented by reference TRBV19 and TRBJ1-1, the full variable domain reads DGGITQSPKYLFRKEGQNVTLSCEQNLNHDAMYWYRQDPGQGLRLIYYSQIVNDFQKGDIAEGYSVSREKKESFPLTVTSAQKNPTAFYLCASSTRELRAGAFFGQGTRLTVV.